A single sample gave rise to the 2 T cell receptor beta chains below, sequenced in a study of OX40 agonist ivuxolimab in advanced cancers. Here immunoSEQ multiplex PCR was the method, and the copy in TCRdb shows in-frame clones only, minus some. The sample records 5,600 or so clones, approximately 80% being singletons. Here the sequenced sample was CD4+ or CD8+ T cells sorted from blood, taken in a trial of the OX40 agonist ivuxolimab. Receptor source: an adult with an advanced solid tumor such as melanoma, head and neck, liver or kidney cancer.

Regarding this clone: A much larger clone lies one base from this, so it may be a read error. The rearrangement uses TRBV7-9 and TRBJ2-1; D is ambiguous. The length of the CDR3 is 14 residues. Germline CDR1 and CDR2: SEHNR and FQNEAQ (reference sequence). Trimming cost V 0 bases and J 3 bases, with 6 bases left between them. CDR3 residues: CASSLAMGYNEQFF. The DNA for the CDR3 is TGTGCCAGCAGCTTAGCGATGGGCTACAATGAGCAGTTCTTC.

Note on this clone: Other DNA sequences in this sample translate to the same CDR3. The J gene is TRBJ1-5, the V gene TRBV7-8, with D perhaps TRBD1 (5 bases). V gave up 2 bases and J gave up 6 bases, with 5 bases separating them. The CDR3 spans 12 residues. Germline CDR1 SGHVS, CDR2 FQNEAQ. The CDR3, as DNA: TGTGCCAGCAGCTTAAGGGGTCAGCCCCAGCATTTT. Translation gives CASSLRGQPQHF.